This entry lists 19 T cell receptor beta chains sequenced from one sample in a study of Ad26.COV2.S vaccination and SARS-CoV-2 variants. Assay: immunoSEQ multiplex PCR; the TCRdb copy retains only in-frame clones and omits some. The table lists around 400,000 clones, 83% of them singletons. Documented treatment: around 19 received Ad26.COV2.S at low or high dose, single or two shots; several received placebo; per-sample allocation not given. Samples came from day 63 after the first vaccine or placebo injection. This specimen consisted of peripheral blood, obtained in a trial of Ad26.COV2.S vaccine versus placebo. These receptors originate from a person aged 18-60 years who received the Ad26.COV2.S COVID-19 vaccine or a placebo.

This clone was recorded once. The J gene is TRBJ2-5, the V gene TRBV11-3, with D perhaps being TRBD1 or TRBD2 (5 bases each). Germline V gene data show CDR1 as SGHNT and CDR2 as YENEEA. The CDR3 has 14 residues. Trimming left V 1 base short and J 5 bases short, with 11 bases between. As DNA, the CDR3 is TGTGCCAGCAGCTTAGGAGGGGATCGGGAGACCCAGTACTTC. As protein: CASSLGGDRETQYF.

V usage is TRBV7-9 and J usage is TRBJ2-4; 7 bases align to TRBD1. The germline V gene encodes CDR1 SEHNR and CDR2 FQNEAQ (reference sequence). The CDR3 extends over 14 amino acids. V shed 6 bases and J 5 bases; nucleotides not matched to a gene: 7. CDR3: CASSLGQRQNIQYF. The CDR3 nucleotides are TGTGCCAGCAGTCTGGGACAGCGCCAAAACATTCAGTACTTC.

The sample holds a few counts of this clone. Other DNA variants within this sample encode the same CDR3. V is TRBV5-1 and J is TRBJ2-3; the D is unclear. V dropped 0 bases and J dropped 1 base, with 3 bases sitting between them. Germline-derived CDR1 and CDR2 are SGHRS and YFSETQ. The CDR3 contains 13 residues. DNA for the CDR3: TGCGCCAGCAGCTTGGGTGGCACAGATACGCAGTATTTT. Encoded protein: CASSLGGTDTQYF.

The chain carries TRBV4-2 and TRBJ2-3, with D perhaps being TRBD1 or TRBD2 (5 bases each). Germline loops: CDR1 LGHNA, CDR2 YNFKEQ. Trimming left V 5 bases short and J 6 bases short, with 21 bases between. CDR3 length: 16 amino acids. CDR3 sequence reads: CASSYGTPDLRDTQYF. The CDR3 DNA is TGTGCCAGCAGCTACGGGACCCCGGATCTGAGGGATACGCAGTATTTT.

The rearrangement joins TRBV5-4 to TRBJ2-3; 15 bases are shared with TRBD2. The CDR3 runs 17 residues. J gave up 6 bases and V 4 bases, and 9 bases lay outside the gene matches. Germline V gives CDR1 SGHNT, CDR2 YYREEE (reference sequence). CDR3 protein: CASSPGLAGGAVDTQYF. The CDR3 nucleotides are TGTGCCAGCAGCCCGGGACTAGCGGGGGGAGCTGTGGATACGCAGTATTTT. The full variable domain, completed using reference TRBV5-4 and TRBJ2-3, is ETGVTQSPTHLIKTRGQQVTLRCSSQSGHNTVSWYQQALGQGPQFIFQYYREEENGRGNFPPRFSGLQFPNYSSELNVNALELDDSALYLCASSPGLAGGAVDTQYFGPGTRLTVL.

This rearrangement joins TRBV7-3 to TRBJ2-5; 9 nucleotides line up with TRBD1. After removal of 2 bases from V and 5 bases from J, the junction contained 3 bases not matched to a gene. CDR1 and CDR2 from the germline V gene are SGHTA and FQGTGA. The CDR3 runs to 14 residues. CDR3 sequence (DNA): TGTGCCAGCAGCTTAGGGACAGGGCGGGAGACCCAGTACTTC. Protein sequence: CASSLGTGRETQYF.

The gene calls are TRBV28 and TRBJ2-4; possible D gene TRBD2, 7 bases. The CDR3 extends over 13 amino acids. V gave up 4 bases and J gave up 5 bases, with 9 bases separating them. Germline V CDR1 and CDR2: MDHEN, SYDVKM. CDR3 in DNA: TGTGCCAGCAGTTCGGGGGGCGAAAACATTCAGTACTTC. Residues: CASSSGGENIQYF.

J is TRBJ2-2 and V is TRBV5-5; unclear D gene. CDR1 SGHKS and CDR2 YYEKEE come from the germline V gene (reference sequence). CDR3 length equals 14 residues. V was shortened by 5 bases and J by 4 bases, with 12 bases between the two germline ends. CDR3 sequence (DNA): TGTGCCAGCAGAATTGACGAGATCACCGGGGAGCTGTTTTTT. Translation gives CASRIDEITGELFF.

The chain uses TRBV7-2 and TRBJ1-5, with D possibly TRBD1 on 6 matching bases. Per germline, CDR1 SGHTA and CDR2 FQGNSA. V shed 6 bases and J shed 5 bases, with 11 bases lying between them. The CDR3 consists of 13 residues. The CDR3 region is CASSSQGDQPQHF. CDR3 coding DNA: TGTGCCAGCAGTTCACAGGGCGATCAGCCCCAGCATTTT.

CDR3 nucleotide sequence: TGCGCCAGCAGCCAGGTTCCGGGACTGCCTCCCTACGAGCAGTACTTC. Translated, it gives CASSQVPGLPPYEQYF. The chain combines TRBV4-1 with TRBJ2-7; D perhaps matches TRBD2 (6 bases). Germline lookup yields CDR1 MGHRA and CDR2 YSYEKL. The CDR3 is made up of 16 amino acids. V shed 3 bases and J shed 2 bases, with 17 bases lying between them.

This CDR3 reads CASSSRQGETEAFF. The CDR3 bases are TGTGCCAGCAGCTCCCGACAGGGGGAGACTGAAGCTTTCTTT. The rearrangement links TRBV21-1 to TRBJ1-1; the D segment call TRBD1 is taken from the table without a DNA check. TRBV21-1 is designated a pseudogene. The CDR3 covers 14 residues.

This chain uses TRBV5-5 with TRBJ1-4, with D unclear. The CDR3 has 13 amino acids. Germline CDR1 and CDR2: SGHKS and YYEKEE (reference sequence). V lost 2 bases and J lost 8, with 10 bases in between. The CDR3 DNA sequence: TGTGCCAGCAGCTTCGGGGTCGAAGAAAAACTGTTTTTT. Protein: CASSFGVEEKLFF. The complete variable domain, with remaining parts taken from reference TRBV5-5 and TRBJ1-4, reads DAGVTQSPTHLIKTRGQQVTLRCSPISGHKSVSWYQQVLGQGPQFIFQYYEKEERGRGNFPDRFSARQFPNYSSELNVNALLLGDSALYLCASSFGVEEKLFFGSGTQLSVL.

The rearrangement joins TRBV6-2 or TRBV6-3 to TRBJ2-7; a possible D gene is TRBD2 (6 bases). Germline lookup yields CDR1 MNHEY and CDR2 SVGEGT. V lost 5 bases and J 1 base, leaving 12 bases between the germline ends. This CDR3 has 14 amino acids. The CDR3 DNA sequence: TGTGCCAGCAGTACGCAGGGAGGTTCCTACGAGCAGTACTTC. Protein product: CASSTQGGSYEQYF.

The rearrangement links TRBV27 to TRBJ2-7, with D perhaps matching TRBD2 (5 bases). CDR1 MNHEY and CDR2 SMNVEV come from the germline V gene (reference sequence). Trimming removed 2 bases at V and 1 base at J, with 12 bases between. The CDR3 length is 15 residues. The CDR3 region has the DNA TGTGCCAGCAGTTTAGCGGCAGGACTTTCCTACGAGCAGTACTTC. This codes for CASSLAAGLSYEQYF.

There are a few counts of this clone. The gene calls are TRBV5-5 and TRBJ2-2; D is ambiguous. This CDR3 is 16 amino acids long. Germline V gene sequence: CDR1 SGHKS, CDR2 YYEKEE (reference sequence). V was trimmed by 4 bases and J by 1 base, leaving 14 bases between them. The CDR3 bases are TGTGCCAGCAGCCCGTTTTACCTAGTGAACACCGGGGAGCTGTTTTTT. Encoded protein: CASSPFYLVNTGELFF. The full variable domain, completed using reference TRBV5-5 and TRBJ2-2, is DAGVTQSPTHLIKTRGQQVTLRCSPISGHKSVSWYQQVLGQGPQFIFQYYEKEERGRGNFPDRFSARQFPNYSSELNVNALLLGDSALYLCASSPFYLVNTGELFFGEGSRLTVL.

This clone was observed a few times. The chain recombines TRBV30 with TRBJ2-1; TRBD2 aligns across 8 bases. The CDR3 extends over 14 amino acids. The trim removed 5 bases at V and 8 bases at J, leaving 11 bases unmatched. Germline V gene sequence: CDR1 GTSNPN, CDR2 SVGIG (reference sequence). The CDR3 DNA follows: TGTGCCTGGGACGCCGGGACTAGGGTTGATGAGCAGTTCTTC. Encoded protein: CAWDAGTRVDEQFF.

The chain employs TRBV7-8 and TRBJ1-1; D unclear. The CDR3 runs 14 residues. Germline V lookup: CDR1 SGHVS, CDR2 FQNEAQ. V was cut by 2 bases and J by 1 base, with 8 bases left in between. CDR3 nucleotides: TGTGCCAGCAGCTTATTAACGGCGAACACTGAAGCTTTCTTT. Its protein is CASSLLTANTEAFF.

This chain links TRBV6-1 with TRBJ2-7, with unresolved D. V gave up 2 bases and J gave up 3 bases, with 8 bases separating them. Germline loops: CDR1 MNHNS, CDR2 SASEGT. The CDR3 extends over 13 amino acids. The CDR3: CASSENRVYEQYF. CDR3 sequence (DNA): TGTGCCAGCAGTGAAAACAGAGTCTACGAGCAGTACTTC.

In this sample, this clone turned up a few times. The chain combines TRBV5-1 with TRBJ1-6; D is unclear. Germline V gene data show CDR1 as SGHRS and CDR2 as YFSETQ. V lost 0 bases, J lost 3 bases, and 7 bases lay in between. The CDR3 loop spans 15 amino acids. The CDR3 is CASSLDSYYNSPLHF. The CDR3, as DNA: TGCGCCAGCAGCTTGGACAGTTACTATAATTCACCCCTCCACTTT.